The rows below give T cell receptor beta chains drawn from one sample of a study of human T cells and chemical hapten exposure. Each CDR3 protein is one row after TCRdb ran MiXCR on the RACE reads. The sample lists some 90,000 distinct CDR3 sequences, around 9.9% seen once, with roughly 1% in the top ten. Here the sequenced sample was whole blood, taken in connection with sensitization to the hapten diphenylcyclopropenone (DPC). Receptor source: a woman aged 25-40 years with alopecia areata. Some clones in this sample may be carry-over from other donors' samples. Both conserved end residues are part of each CDR3. D genes are given only for firm matches. Some rows mark clone size as missing; the rest say once, few, many or name a class of expanded clone.

j_gene | abundance | d_gene | v_gene | CDR3nt | CDR3aa
TRBJ1-2 | - | - | TRBV7-9 | TGTGCCAGCAGGCCCGCCGGGGGGACACGGAACTATGGCTACACCTTC | CASRPAGGTRNYGYTF
TRBJ1-5 | few | - | TRBV18 | TGTGCCAGCTCACCAAGCGGGACCCCTAAGGCTCCCCAGCATTTT | CASSPSGTPKAPQHF
TRBJ2-1 | many | - | TRBV6-6 | TGTGCCAGCAGTTACGGTCAACTGGGGAATGAGCAGTTCTTC | CASSYGQLGNEQFF
TRBJ2-1 | - | TRBD2 | TRBV9 | TGTGCCAGCAGCGTAAGATCACTAGCGGGAGCGGGTGAGCAGTTCTTC | CASSVRSLAGAGEQFF
TRBJ2-2 | few | - | TRBV4-1 | TGCGCCAGCAGCCAAAAACAGACGAACACCGGGGAGCTGTTTTTT | CASSQKQTNTGELFF
TRBJ2-7 | medium-sized | - | TRBV30 | TGTGCCTGGAGCCCCGGGACCTTCTACGAGCAGTACTTC | CAWSPGTFYEQYF
TRBJ1-1 | many | - | TRBV10-2 | TGCGCCAGCCTGGACATGGGGGGGAACACTGAAGCTTTCTTT | CASLDMGGNTEAFF
TRBJ2-1 | - | TRBD1 | TRBV6-1 | TGTGCCAGCAGCCGGACAGGGGCCAATGAGCAGTTCTTC | CASSRTGANEQFF
TRBJ1-2 | - | TRBD1 | TRBV28 | TGTGCCAGCACCGGGGGGACAGATACGTACTATGGCTACACCTTC | CASTGGTDTYYGYTF
TRBJ1-1 | many | - | TRBV11-2 | TGTGCCAGCAGCTTAAAAAGGAACACTGAAGCTTTCTTT | CASSLKRNTEAFF
TRBJ2-1 | many | TRBD2 | TRBV20-1 | TGCAGTGCTAACCTAGCGGGAGCCCATGAGCAGTTCTTC | CSANLAGAHEQFF
TRBJ1-1 | few | - | TRBV7-2 | TGTGCCAGCAGCGTAAACAGGGTTGCTGAAGCTTTCTTT | CASSVNRVAEAFF
TRBJ2-4 | - | - | TRBV2 | TGTGCCAGCAGTGAATACCGCCACCCTGGCGAGTACTTC | CASSEYRHPGEYF
TRBJ2-6 | many | TRBD2 | TRBV6-1 | TGTGCCAGCATCCACGGGGGGGCTGGGGCCAACGTCCTGACTTTC | CASIHGGAGANVLTF
TRBJ1-1 | many | - | TRBV7-9 | TGTGCCAGCAGCTTATCGGTCTCCGGGAGAAACACTGAAGCTTTCTTT | CASSLSVSGRNTEAFF
TRBJ2-1 | few | TRBD2 | TRBV24-1 | TGTGCCACCAGTGGGGAGGGTTTCAATGAGCAGTTCTTC | CATSGEGFNEQFF
TRBJ2-4 | few | - | TRBV3-1 | TGTGCCAGCAGCCAAGCCGGGGTTACATTAGCCAAAAACATTCAGTACTTC | CASSQAGVTLAKNIQYF
TRBJ2-3 | few | - | TRBV11-2 | TGTGCCAGCAGCTTTGTTACCCACACAGATACGCAGTATTTT | CASSFVTHTDTQYF
TRBJ1-2 | many | - | TRBV7-9 | TGTGCCAGCAGCCAACAGACGATTTTGGATGGCTACACCTTC | CASSQQTILDGYTF
TRBJ2-7 | few | TRBD2 | TRBV30 | TGTGCCTGGACCGCCGGCCCGCGGGGACTAGCGGGGGGGTCCGAAACCTACGAGCAGTACTTC | CAWTAGPRGLAGGSETYEQYF
TRBJ2-1 | few | TRBD1 | TRBV27 | TGTGCCAGCACCGTTCCGGGACAGGGGTTCAATGAGCAGTTCTTC | CASTVPGQGFNEQFF
TRBJ1-2 | many | - | TRBV18 | TGTGCCAGCTCACCTGAAGGAGGAGGCTACACCTTC | CASSPEGGGYTF
TRBJ2-2 | few | TRBD1 | TRBV6-2/TRBV6-3 | TGTGCCAGCAGTCATCTGGACAGGGGAAGCGGGGAGCTGTTTTTT | CASSHLDRGSGELFF
TRBJ1-1 | many | - | TRBV6-5 | TGTGCCAGCAGTTACCATGGGGGGACGGGTGGCACTGAAGCTTTCTTT | CASSYHGGTGGTEAFF
TRBJ2-7 | - | - | TRBV12-3/TRBV12-4 | TGTGCCAGCAGAGCACAGGACGCCCGGGGCTACGAGCAGTACTTC | CASRAQDARGYEQYF
TRBJ2-1 | - | - | TRBV6-2/TRBV6-3 | TGTGCCAGCACCCACGGGGGACGGCCACTCTTC | CASTHGGRPLF
TRBJ2-7 | few | - | TRBV28 | TGTGCCAGCAGTCGCCGTGTTAGCGGCTACGAGCAGTACTTC | CASSRRVSGYEQYF
TRBJ2-1 | - | TRBD1 | TRBV11-1 | TGTGCCAGCAGCTCCGACAGGGAATCTCAGTTCTTC | CASSSDRESQFF
TRBJ2-7 | - | TRBD2 | TRBV2 | TGTGCCAGCAGCCCGCGGGAGGAGCAGTACTTC | CASSPREEQYF
TRBJ2-2 | many | - | TRBV11-2 | TGTGCCAGCAGCTTGCAGCCCAACACCGGGGAGCTGTTTTTT | CASSLQPNTGELFF
TRBJ2-2 | many | - | TRBV9 | TGTGCCAGCAGCGTGGGTCTAGGCACCGGGGAGCTGTTTTTT | CASSVGLGTGELFF
TRBJ2-5 | - | - | TRBV4-2 | TGTGCCAGCAGCCAAGTAGTGCGGGGAGAACAAGAGACCCAGTACTTC | CASSQVVRGEQETQYF
TRBJ1-1 | few | TRBD1 | TRBV29-1 | TGCAGCGTTGTATTAACAGGGGCCCTCAACACTGAAGCTTTCTTT | CSVVLTGALNTEAFF
TRBJ2-7 | many | TRBD2 | TRBV20-1 | TGCAGTGTAGGGACTAGCGGGGCCTACGAGCAGTACTTC | CSVGTSGAYEQYF
TRBJ2-3 | - | - | TRBV30 | TGTGCCTGGAGTGTAGGCCTTGGGACAGATACGCAGTATTTT | CAWSVGLGTDTQYF